What follows are 11 T cell receptor beta chains derived from one specimen sequenced in a study of T cells in Graves' hyperthyroidism and ophthalmopathy. Using RNA transcripts as the source, TCR beta CDR3 regions were amplified. First-round RT-PCR with HTBI primers amplified the TCR CDR3 region. TCRdb ran MiXCR on the multiplex PCR reads and lists one entry per CDR3 protein. The table has 600,000 to 750,000 distinct CDR3 sequences, roughly 17% seen once. The source material was blood. Receptor source: a man in his forties or fifties with Graves' hyperthyroidism.

This clonotype has ten or more counts. This chain links TRBV2 with TRBJ1-2, with 9 bases aligning to TRBD1. Germline V lookup: CDR1 SNHLY, CDR2 FYNNEI. The V segment lost 5 bases and the J segment 8 bases; nucleotides outside the gene matches: 6. The CDR3 is 13 amino acids. CDR3 nucleotide sequence: TGTGCCAGCAGTCTCGGGACAGGGCAGGGCTACACCTTC. It codes for CASSLGTGQGYTF. Combining the CDR3 with reference TRBV2 and TRBJ1-2 gives the whole variable domain EPEVTQTPSHQVTQMGQEVILRCVPISNHLYFYWYRQILGQKVEFLVSFYNNEISEKSEIFDDQFSVERPDGSNFTLKIRSTKLEDSAMYFCASSLGTGQGYTFGSGTRLTVV.

In regard to this clonotype: Germline and junction disagree at one end, which may indicate a read error. The chain combines TRBV30 with TRBJ1-1; TRBD1 aligns across 7 bases. The CDR3 runs to 14 residues. CDR1 GTSNPN and CDR2 SVGIG come from the germline V gene (reference sequence). CDR3: CAWSFGQANTETFF. The CDR3 bases are TGTGCCTGGAGCTTCGGACAGGCGAACACTGAAACTTTCTTT.

This clonotype came up a few times. The V call is TRBV2, the J call TRBJ2-3; no clear D gene. Germline V gene data show CDR1 as SNHLY and CDR2 as FYNNEI. There are 15 residues in the CDR3. Trimming left V 0 bases short and J 6 bases short, with 13 bases between. CDR3 amino acids: CASSEARQGLDTQYF. The CDR3 DNA reads as TGTGCCAGCAGTGAAGCCCGACAAGGTTTGGATACGCAGTATTTT.

This clonotype was seen at least ten times. The chain uses TRBV20-1 and TRBJ1-5; unclear D gene. The CDR3 has 14 residues. The germline V gene encodes CDR1 DFQATT and CDR2 SNEGSKA (reference sequence). V dropped 3 bases and J dropped 6 bases, with 15 bases sitting between them. Written as DNA, the CDR3 is TGCAGTGCTAGCTCTCCCGTTTCGATTCAGCCCCAGCATTTT. Translated: CSASSPVSIQPQHF.

This clonotype was counted at least ten times. The chain links TRBV27 to TRBJ2-7, with D unresolved. This CDR3 has 14 residues. Trimming shortened V by 6 bases and J by 2 bases, and 14 bases separated the two germline ends. Germline assignment: CDR1 MNHEY and CDR2 SMNVEV (reference sequence). The CDR3 DNA follows: TGTGCCAGCAGCCCTTTCTCGCAAACCTACGAGCAGTACTTC. It codes for CASSPFSQTYEQYF.

In its sample, this clonotype was seen many times. The V gene is TRBV12-3 or TRBV12-4, the J gene TRBJ1-3; D unclear. V lost 2 bases, J lost 7 bases, and 12 bases lay in between. The CDR3 runs to 14 residues. DNA for the CDR3: TGTGCCAGCAGTTTAAGGTTCGAAGGGAACACCATATATTTT. This gives the protein CASSLRFEGNTIYF.

The chain uses TRBV20-1 and TRBJ2-7; 10 nucleotides align to TRBD1. The junction had 5 bases not matched to a gene; V was cut back by 5 bases and J by 1 base. The germline gives CDR1 DFQATT, CDR2 SNEGSKA (reference sequence). The CDR3 covers 14 residues. The CDR3 sequence: CSASGTGVSYEQYF. DNA for the CDR3: TGCAGTGCTTCCGGGACAGGGGTGTCCTACGAGCAGTACTTC.

This clonotype has at least ten counts. The V gene is TRBV30, the J gene TRBJ1-1; D gene unclear. V was cut by 2 bases and J by 0 bases, with 7 bases left in between. This CDR3 contains 13 residues. Germline V lookup: CDR1 GTSNPN, CDR2 SVGIG (reference sequence). DNA of the CDR3: TGTGCCTGGAGTCGGGGTTTGAACACTGAAGCTTTCTTT. This encodes CAWSRGLNTEAFF.

This clonotype was picked up many times. This chain links TRBV7-2 with TRBJ2-5; tentative D call: TRBD2 (6 bases). From germline, CDR1 is SGHTA and CDR2 FQGNSA. This CDR3 is 15 amino acids long. The ends were cut back, 6 bases at V and 5 bases at J, with 19 bases in the middle. CDR3 sequence reads: CASRQTRGSRETQYF. The DNA for the CDR3 is TGTGCCAGCAGACAGACTAGGGGTTCGCGGGAGACCCAGTACTTC. The full variable domain, its missing parts supplied by reference TRBV7-2 and TRBJ2-5, is GAGVSQSPSNKVTEKGKDVELRCDPISGHTALYWYRQSLGQGLEFLIYFQGNSAPDKSGLPSDRFSAERTGGSVSTLTIQRTQQEDSAVYLCASRQTRGSRETQYFGPGTRLLVL.

This clonotype has ten or more counts. The J gene is TRBJ1-2, the V gene TRBV2; TRBD1 agrees at 7 bases. Per germline, CDR1 SNHLY and CDR2 FYNNEI. The ends lost 8 bases at V and 6 bases at J; junction bases unmatched: 9. The CDR3 is made up of 13 amino acids. CDR3 region: CASPWDRSDGYTF. CDR3 nucleotide sequence: TGTGCCAGCCCTTGGGACAGATCGGATGGCTACACCTTC. Full variable domain (rest looked up from reference TRBV2 and TRBJ1-2): EPEVTQTPSHQVTQMGQEVILRCVPISNHLYFYWYRQILGQKVEFLVSFYNNEISEKSEIFDDQFSVERPDGSNFTLKIRSTKLEDSAMYFCASPWDRSDGYTFGSGTRLTVV.

Many counts were recorded for this clonotype. The V gene is TRBV20-1, the J gene TRBJ2-1; D unclear. From germline, CDR1 is DFQATT and CDR2 SNEGSKA (reference sequence). Trimming took 3 bases from V and 5 from J, leaving 11 bases between them. This CDR3 is built from 13 residues. As DNA, the CDR3 is TGCAGTGCTAGTCTAGGCGGTAACAATGAGCAGTTCTTC. Protein: CSASLGGNNEQFF.